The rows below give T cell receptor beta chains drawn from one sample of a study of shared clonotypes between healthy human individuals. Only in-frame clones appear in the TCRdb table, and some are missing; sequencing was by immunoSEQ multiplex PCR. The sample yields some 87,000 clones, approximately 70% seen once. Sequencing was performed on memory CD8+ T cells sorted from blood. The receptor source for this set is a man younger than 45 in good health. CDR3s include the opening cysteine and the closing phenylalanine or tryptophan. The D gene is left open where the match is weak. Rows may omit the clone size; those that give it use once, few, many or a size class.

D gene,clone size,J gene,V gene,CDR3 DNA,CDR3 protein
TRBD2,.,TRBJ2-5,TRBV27,TGTGCCAGCAGACTAGCGGGAGTTGAGACCCAGTACTTC,CASRLAGVETQYF
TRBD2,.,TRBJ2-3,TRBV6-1,TGTGCCAGCAGTGAAGGAACTAGCGGGAGCACCACAGATACGCAGTATTTT,CASSEGTSGSTTDTQYF
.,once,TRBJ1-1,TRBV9,TGTGCCAGCAGCGTAGGTGCAGCGGGGAACACTGAAGCTTTCTTT,CASSVGAAGNTEAFF
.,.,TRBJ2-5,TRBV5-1,TGCGCCAGCAGCTTGGTTGGGGGGCGGCAAGAGACCCAGTACTTC,CASSLVGGRQETQYF
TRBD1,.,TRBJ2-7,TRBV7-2,TGTGCCAGCAGCTTAGCCGGGACAGCGACCTACGAGCAGTACTTC,CASSLAGTATYEQYF
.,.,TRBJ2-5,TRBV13,TGTGCCAGCAGCTTAGGGGCCGGGACTTACCAAGAGACCCAGTACTTC,CASSLGAGTYQETQYF
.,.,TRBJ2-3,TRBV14,TGTGCCAGCAGCTCAGTAAGGCAAACAGATACGCAGTATTTT,CASSSVRQTDTQYF
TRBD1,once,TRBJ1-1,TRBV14,TGTGCCAGCAGCCACACTACAGGGGGCATTGAAGCTTTCTTT,CASSHTTGGIEAFF
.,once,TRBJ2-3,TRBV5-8,TGTGCCAGCAGCCTCGGGGTAGGGAACCTGGATACGCAGTATTTT,CASSLGVGNLDTQYF
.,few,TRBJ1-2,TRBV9,TGTGCCAGCAGCGTAGTAGACCAGCCCATCTATGGCTACACCTTC,CASSVVDQPIYGYTF
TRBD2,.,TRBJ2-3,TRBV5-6,TGTGCCAGCAGCTTTCGGGGGAGGGGCCCAGATACGCAGTATTTT,CASSFRGRGPDTQYF
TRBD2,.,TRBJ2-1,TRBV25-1,TGTGCCAGCAGTGAACGGTTTAGCGGGATGTCCTACAATGAGCAGTTCTTC,CASSERFSGMSYNEQFF
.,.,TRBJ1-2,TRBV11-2,TGTGCCAGCAGCTTATGGCTCTATGGCTACACCTTC,CASSLWLYGYTF